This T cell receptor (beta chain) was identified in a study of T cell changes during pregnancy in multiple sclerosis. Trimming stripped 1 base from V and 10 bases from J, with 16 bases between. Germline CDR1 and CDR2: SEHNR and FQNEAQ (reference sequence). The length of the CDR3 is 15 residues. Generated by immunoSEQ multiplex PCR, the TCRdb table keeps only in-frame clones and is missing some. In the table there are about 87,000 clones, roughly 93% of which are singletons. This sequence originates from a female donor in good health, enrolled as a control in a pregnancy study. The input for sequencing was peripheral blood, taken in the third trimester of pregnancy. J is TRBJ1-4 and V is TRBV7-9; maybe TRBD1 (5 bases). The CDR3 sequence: CASSLVTGQDVKLFF. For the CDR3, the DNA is TGTGCCAGCAGCTTAGTTACAGGCCAGGACGTAAAACTGTTTTTT.